A selection of T cell receptor beta chains follows, all from one sample in a study of lymphopenia after photon versus proton radiotherapy. TCRdb's table, derived via immunoSEQ multiplex PCR, lists solely in-frame clones and lacks some. The sample comprises roughly 41,000 clones, 85% to 90% of which are singletons, and approximately 2.9% rests with the top ten. The material sequenced was peripheral blood, taken from a patient treated with photon-based radiotherapy. These receptors came from a man aged 45-60 years with gastric cancer. Both conserved end residues are part of each CDR3. The order of the fields is clone size, J gene, V gene, D gene, CDR3 protein, CDR3 DNA. D genes are given only for firm matches. A clone size is listed for some rows: how often the clone was seen (once, few, many), or a class if it is expanded.

>NA|TRBJ2-7|TRBV4-1|TRBD2
CASSQGGGLAVEQYF
TGCGCCAGCAGCCAAGGTGGGGGACTAGCAGTCGAGCAGTACTTC
>NA|TRBJ1-3|TRBV7-2|NA
CASSPIVRQGNTIYF
TGTGCCAGCAGCCCCATAGTTCGGCAAGGAAACACCATATATTTT
>NA|TRBJ2-1|TRBV2|TRBD2
CASTLGGTSNNEQFF
TGTGCCAGCACGCTCGGCGGGACTAGTAACAATGAGCAGTTCTTC
>once|TRBJ2-6|TRBV15|NA
CAIRDSSGANVLTF
TGTGCCATTCGGGACTCATCTGGGGCCAACGTCCTGACTTTC
>NA|TRBJ2-4|TRBV5-1|NA
CASSLGLGELRTNIQYF
TGCGCCAGCAGCTTGGGGCTGGGCGAACTCAGAACAAACATTCAGTACTTC
>NA|TRBJ2-5|TRBV5-4|TRBD2
CASSFGTSGTETQYF
TGTGCCAGCAGCTTCGGGACTAGCGGGACCGAGACCCAGTACTTC
>NA|TRBJ2-2|TRBV9|NA
CASSARHLFTGELFF
TGTGCCAGCAGCGCCCGTCACCTTTTTACCGGGGAGCTGTTTTTT
>NA|TRBJ1-4|TRBV6-5|TRBD1
CASRPQGAYEKLFF
TGTGCCAGCAGACCCCAGGGGGCTTATGAAAAACTGTTTTTT
>NA|TRBJ1-3|TRBV11-2|TRBD1
CASSFVRGQGGTIYF
TGTGCCAGCAGCTTTGTCAGGGGGCAGGGCGGCACCATATATTTT
>NA|TRBJ2-1|TRBV4-1|TRBD2
CASSQGYGRDEQFF
TGCGCCAGCAGCCAAGGGTACGGGAGGGATGAGCAGTTCTTC
>NA|TRBJ1-2|TRBV6-6|NA
CASSSPGTRYGYTF
TGTGCCAGCAGTTCTCCCGGGACACGCTATGGCTACACCTTC
>NA|TRBJ1-2|TRBV11-2|TRBD1
CASSPWPPGQPKGGYGYTF
TGTGCCAGCAGCCCCTGGCCCCCGGGACAGCCGAAAGGGGGCTATGGCTACACCTTC
>few|TRBJ2-3|TRBV7-9|NA
CASSSLGSTDTQYF
TGTGCCAGCAGCTCCCTGGGTAGCACAGATACGCAGTATTTT
>NA|TRBJ2-3|TRBV4-1|NA
CASSQVSTAADTQYF
TGCGCCAGCAGCCAAGTGTCTACAGCGGCAGATACGCAGTATTTT
>NA|TRBJ2-2|TRBV7-6|NA
CASSLVRKGPNTGELFF
TGTGCCAGCAGCTTAGTTAGGAAGGGGCCGAACACCGGGGAGCTGTTTTTT
>NA|TRBJ1-5|TRBV19|NA
CASSIGSRVNQPQHF
TGTGCCAGTAGTATAGGTAGCAGGGTAAATCAGCCCCAGCATTTT
>NA|TRBJ2-2|TRBV7-2|NA
CASRIAQANTGELFF
TGTGCCAGCAGAATAGCACAGGCGAACACCGGGGAGCTGTTTTTT
>NA|TRBJ2-1|TRBV19|TRBD1
CASGPDRELWDEQFF
TGTGCCAGTGGACCGGACAGGGAACTCTGGGATGAGCAGTTCTTC
>few|TRBJ1-4|TRBV28|TRBD1
CASRGQLNEKLFF
TGTGCCAGCAGGGGACAGTTAAATGAAAAACTGTTTTTT
>NA|TRBJ2-2|TRBV5-1|NA
CASSLPGSSTGELFF
TGCGCCAGCAGCTTGCCTGGCAGTTCAACCGGGGAGCTGTTTTTT